These 16 T cell receptor beta chains share one sample of origin, sequenced in a study of shared clonotypes between healthy human individuals. The table came from immunoSEQ multiplex PCR; TCRdb's copy has only in-frame clones and leaves some out. The table shows 600,000 to 800,000 clones, with roughly 72% occurring only once. Sequenced: memory CD4+ T cells sorted from blood. Noted subset: CD45RA-negative fraction. These receptors all come from a woman in her twenties or thirties in good health.

This chain joins TRBV18 and TRBJ2-3; weak D call: TRBD2 (6 bases). V was cut by 2 bases and J by 4 bases, with 13 bases left in between. Per germline, CDR1 KGHSH and CDR2 LQKENI. The CDR3 contains 15 residues. The CDR3 bases are TGTGCCAGCTCACCAGGGAGCGGGCGGGCAGATACGCAGTATTTT. Translation: CASSPGSGRADTQYF.

J is TRBJ1-4 and V is TRBV29-1; D remains ambiguous. CDR3 size: 12 residues. Per germline, CDR1 SQVTM and CDR2 ANQGSEA. Between the trimmed V and J ends, which lost 5 bases and 4 bases, there was a span of 8 bases. CDR3 in DNA: TGCAGCGTTCCAGTGAATAATGAAAAACTGTTTTTT. This gives the protein CSVPVNNEKLFF.

The chain couples TRBV11-1 to TRBJ2-3; 10 nucleotides match TRBD2. The CDR3 has 16 amino acids. Germline V gives CDR1 SGHAT, CDR2 FQDESV (reference sequence). After removal of 0 bases from V and 1 base from J, the junction contained 1 base not matched to a gene. The CDR3 DNA reads TGTGCCAGCAGCTTAGCAGCGGGAGGGGGCACAGATACGCAGTATTTT. This codes for CASSLAAGGGTDTQYF.

This clone was seen more than once but under ten times. The chain has TRBV28 and TRBJ2-5; D is ambiguous. Germline V gene data show CDR1 as MDHEN and CDR2 as SYDVKM. Trimming stripped 5 bases from V and 1 base from J, with 17 bases between. The length of the CDR3 is 16 residues. The CDR3 reads CASSPIRVDFQETQYF. The DNA for the CDR3 is TGTGCCAGCAGTCCGATAAGGGTCGATTTCCAAGAGACCCAGTACTTC.

The genes are TRBV28 and TRBJ1-5; D perhaps matches TRBD1 (6 bases). V lost 2 bases, J lost 4 bases, and 9 bases lay in between. Germline V lookup: CDR1 MDHEN, CDR2 SYDVKM. The CDR3 sequence is 14 residues long. The CDR3 DNA follows: TGTGCCAGCAGTTTAAGCAGGGGTAATCAGCCCCAGCATTTT. Protein product: CASSLSRGNQPQHF.

The rearrangement links TRBV11-3 to TRBJ2-3, with TRBD2 identical over 11 bases. Germline V gene data show CDR1 as SGHNT and CDR2 as YENEEA. The CDR3 runs 18 residues. The trim removed 5 bases at V and 4 bases at J, leaving 14 bases unmatched. CDR3 in DNA: TGTGCCAGCAGCCTCACGACATTAGCGGGAGGGCCCCCAGATACGCAGTATTTT. It yields the protein CASSLTTLAGGPPDTQYF. The full variable domain, with the rest looked up from reference TRBV11-3 and TRBJ2-3, is EAGVVQSPRYKIIEKKQPVAFWCNPISGHNTLYWYLQNLGQGPELLIRYENEEAVDDSQLPKDRFSAERLKGVDSTLKIQPAELGDSAVYLCASSLTTLAGGPPDTQYFGPGTRLTVL.

J is TRBJ2-7 and V is TRBV6-6, with D uncertain. CDR3 length: 13 residues. Trimming shortened V by 2 bases and J by 3 bases, and 8 bases separated the two germline ends. Germline loops: CDR1 MNHNY, CDR2 SVGAGI (reference sequence). The CDR3 is CASSYMTGYEQYF. The CDR3 region has the DNA TGTGCCAGCAGTTACATGACGGGCTACGAGCAGTACTTC.

The chain links TRBV6-1 to TRBJ2-3; the D gene is possibly TRBD1 (5 bases). V dropped 6 bases and J dropped 0 bases, with 13 bases sitting between them. This CDR3 region has 15 residues. Germline V lookup: CDR1 MNHNS, CDR2 SASEGT. This chain's CDR3 is CASRRQTTSTDTQYF. As DNA, the CDR3 is TGTGCCAGCAGGAGACAGACGACTAGCACAGATACGCAGTATTTT.

This clone occurred a few times. The CDR3 DNA reads as TGTGCCAGCGGAGGTCAGGGAAATCAGCCCCAGCATTTT. This sequence encodes CASGGQGNQPQHF. The chain is built from TRBV6-1 and TRBJ1-5; TRBD1 might be the D (5 bases). In germline, CDR1 is MNHNS, CDR2 SASEGT. The CDR3 has 13 residues. V was clipped by 8 bases and J by 4 bases, with 12 bases between them.

The V gene is TRBV5-4, the J gene TRBJ2-2; a weak D match, TRBD2 (6 bases). CDR1 SGHNT and CDR2 YYREEE come from the germline V gene (reference sequence). V was shortened by 4 bases and J by 1 base, with 14 bases between the two germline ends. The CDR3 runs 16 residues. The CDR3 DNA reads as TGTGCCAGCAGCGCCCCGGGACTCGAGAACACCGGGGAGCTGTTTTTT. This codes for CASSAPGLENTGELFF.

With regard to this clone: Mismatch with germline at one junction end may stem from a read error. The chain combines TRBV28 with TRBJ2-3; 10 bases are a match to TRBD1. Germline CDR1 reads MDHEN; CDR2 reads SYDVKM. There are 12 residues in the CDR3. CDR3 coding DNA: TGTGCCAGCAGTTTCCGTGGGACAGGGGTTACATTT. Translation: CASSFRGTGVTF.

The chain links TRBV6-5 to TRBJ2-3, with D hard to call. V lost 2 bases and J 6 bases, leaving 12 bases between the germline ends. The CDR3 runs 14 residues. Germline assignment: CDR1 MNHEY and CDR2 SVGAGI. The CDR3 nucleotides are TGTGCCAGCAGTTACGGATTACAATCGGATACGCAGTATTTT. It specifies CASSYGLQSDTQYF.

The CDR3 DNA sequence: TGTGCCAGCTCACGGGCAACAGGGGGATTCTACAATGAGCAGTTCTTC. Translating it yields CASSRATGGFYNEQFF. This chain connects TRBV18 to TRBJ2-1; 8 nucleotides match TRBD1. Germline CDR1 KGHSH, CDR2 LQKENI. Trimming cost V 4 bases and J 3 bases; bases outside gene matches: 8. The CDR3 covers 16 residues.

V is TRBV7-7 and J is TRBJ2-5, with 11 bases identical to TRBD1. The germline gives CDR1 SSHAT, CDR2 FNYEAQ (reference sequence). V shed 4 bases, J shed 6 bases, and the junction held 10 bases outside the gene matches. The CDR3 totals 16 residues. Here the CDR3 reads CASSSPQGQGAKTQYF. As DNA, the CDR3 is TGTGCCAGCAGCTCCCCCCAAGGACAGGGGGCAAAGACCCAGTACTTC.

The CDR3 is CSVEVPGLVYEQYF. The CDR3 nucleotides read TGCAGCGTTGAGGTCCCGGGACTAGTCTACGAGCAGTACTTC. The J gene is TRBJ2-7, the V gene TRBV29-1; 8 bases are shared with TRBD2. The CDR3 consists of 14 residues. Losses at the gene ends were 3 bases for V and 3 bases for J; bases not matched to a gene: 7. CDR1 SQVTM and CDR2 ANQGSEA come from the germline V gene.

Only one count was recorded for this clone. This chain connects TRBV28 to TRBJ2-5; D ambiguous. There are 16 residues in the CDR3. V shed 6 bases and J shed 2 bases, with 19 bases lying between them. CDR1 and CDR2 (germline): MDHEN, SYDVKM. CDR3 in amino acids: CASSTSGKRRQETQYF. The CDR3 DNA reads as TGTGCCAGCAGCACGTCAGGTAAAAGGCGGCAAGAGACCCAGTACTTC.